This T cell receptor (beta chain) was obtained from a study of blood T cell repertoires in COVID-19. Some clones are missing from TCRdb's copy, which holds only in-frame ones; the method was immunoSEQ multiplex PCR. The sample lists fewer than 250,000 clones, over 80% occurring once. CDR1 is SGHRS, CDR2 YFSETQ, per germline. The V end lost 4 bases, the J end lost 5 bases, and 8 bases lay between the germline ends. This CDR3 is 12 amino acids long. The sample comprised peripheral blood. The V gene is TRBV5-1, the J gene TRBJ2-3; D unclear. The sequence derives from a human donor in a cohort sampled during active COVID-19. CDR3 in DNA: TGCGCCAGCAGCCCGACGGGAGATACGCAGTATTTT. Residues: CASSPTGDTQYF.